A selection of T cell receptor beta chains follows, all from one sample in a study of T-cell memory formation after mild COVID-19. TCRdb re-called the 5' RACE reads with MiXCR, one entry per CDR3 protein. Of fewer than 400,000 distinct CDR3 sequences listed, over 10% are singletons. Input material: PBMCs or a T cell subset sorted from them (not recorded which). The receptors originated from a man between 18 and 35 years old who had mild COVID-19 (a few samples of this study predate the infection). Cell type and time point are not known. Both conserved end residues are trimmed from each CDR3. Each record gives: J gene, V gene, CDR3 protein.

J: TRBJ1-2
V: TRBV29-1
CDR3: STAGLYGYT

J: TRBJ2-1
V: TRBV27
CDR3: ASSGPGHPR

J: TRBJ2-5
V: TRBV5-1
CDR3: ASSLETGRETQY

J: TRBJ1-5
V: TRBV19
CDR3: ASSLLGQGAFGNQPQH

J: TRBJ2-1
V: TRBV7-6
CDR3: ASSSPRSGVYNEQF

J: TRBJ1-1
V: TRBV7-3
CDR3: ASSSPGPTEAF

J: TRBJ2-7
V: TRBV10-2
CDR3: ASSESASYEQY

J: TRBJ1-1
V: TRBV3-1
CDR3: ASTDGDPDTEAF

J: TRBJ1-1
V: TRBV6-5
CDR3: ASSYRAEAF

J: TRBJ2-2
V: TRBV10-3
CDR3: AIGRAGANTGELF

J: TRBJ2-1
V: TRBV6-5
CDR3: ASSPPDREHNEQF

J: TRBJ1-6
V: TRBV6-2/TRBV6-3
CDR3: ASSYPSPLH

J: TRBJ2-5
V: TRBV5-1
CDR3: ASSLATGVETQY

J: TRBJ2-5
V: TRBV20-1
CDR3: SARDDGGRSQETQY

J: TRBJ2-2
V: TRBV7-2
CDR3: ASSLRGTTYTGELF

J: TRBJ2-1
V: TRBV9
CDR3: ASSVSGGDFGEQF

J: TRBJ2-3
V: TRBV7-9
CDR3: ASSLGVGVTDTQY

J: TRBJ1-1
V: TRBV4-2
CDR3: ASSRRGGLAEAF

J: TRBJ2-1
V: TRBV18
CDR3: ASSKLDSTYNEQF

J: TRBJ1-1
V: TRBV4-2
CDR3: ASSQDGTGRTEAF

J: TRBJ1-1
V: TRBV20-1
CDR3: SARSDRDTEAF

J: TRBJ2-3
V: TRBV6-2/TRBV6-3
CDR3: ASFSGTDTQY

J: TRBJ1-1
V: TRBV5-8
CDR3: ASSEPGTRDTEAF

J: TRBJ1-1
V: TRBV11-2
CDR3: ASSGDRNTEAF

J: TRBJ2-3
V: TRBV15
CDR3: ATSRDLGDTQY

J: TRBJ2-5
V: TRBV18
CDR3: ASSRGVEETQY

J: TRBJ2-5
V: TRBV7-2
CDR3: ASSFGRLGTQY

J: TRBJ1-5
V: TRBV6-6
CDR3: ASSLQNQPQH

J: TRBJ2-6
V: TRBV4-2
CDR3: ASSQAGPGVSGANVLT

J: TRBJ1-1
V: TRBV6-5
CDR3: ASSYSVHDGAF

J: TRBJ2-1
V: TRBV7-9
CDR3: ASNPKPPFEQF

J: TRBJ2-3
V: TRBV27
CDR3: ASSNGGETDTQY

J: TRBJ1-2
V: TRBV30
CDR3: AWSEGYHGYT

J: TRBJ1-1
V: TRBV5-5
CDR3: ASSSWDRGTEAF

J: TRBJ2-2
V: TRBV2
CDR3: ASSEGLAAANTGELF

J: TRBJ2-5
V: TRBV5-1
CDR3: ASSASGTDEETQY

J: TRBJ2-1
V: TRBV7-9
CDR3: ASSLGWGGRSDEQF

J: TRBJ2-2
V: TRBV4-3
CDR3: ASSQDEGWTANTGELF

J: TRBJ2-5
V: TRBV24-1
CDR3: ATSDVGQGSTETQY

J: TRBJ2-3
V: TRBV11-2
CDR3: ASKPGGATDTQY

J: TRBJ2-7
V: TRBV7-2
CDR3: ASSRTVRDEQY

J: TRBJ2-7
V: TRBV20-1
CDR3: SARSASGLWNEQY